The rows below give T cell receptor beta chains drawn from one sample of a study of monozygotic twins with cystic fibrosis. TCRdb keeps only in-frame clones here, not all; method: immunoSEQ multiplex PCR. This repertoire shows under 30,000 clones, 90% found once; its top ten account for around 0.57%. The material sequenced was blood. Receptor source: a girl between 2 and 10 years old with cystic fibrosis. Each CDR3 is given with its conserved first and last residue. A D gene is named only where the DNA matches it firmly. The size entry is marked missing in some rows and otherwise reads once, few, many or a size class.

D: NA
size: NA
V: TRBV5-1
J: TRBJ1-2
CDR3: CASSLSFGGSKIHGYTF
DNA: TGCGCCAGCAGCTTGTCGTTCGGGGGCTCCAAGATCCATGGCTACACCTTC

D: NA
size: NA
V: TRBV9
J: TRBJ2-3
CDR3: CASSVERDTQYF
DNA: TGTGCCAGCAGCGTAGAGCGAGATACGCAGTATTTT

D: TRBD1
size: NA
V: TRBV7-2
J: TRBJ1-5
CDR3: CASSLGFQGGQPQHF
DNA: TGTGCCAGCAGCTTAGGTTTTCAAGGGGGCCAGCCCCAGCATTTT

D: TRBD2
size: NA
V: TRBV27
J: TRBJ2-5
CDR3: CASRLRGLAEETQYF
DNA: TGTGCCAGCCGACTTAGGGGACTAGCCGAAGAGACCCAGTACTTC

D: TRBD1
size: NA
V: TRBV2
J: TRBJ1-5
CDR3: CASSMGTGSGQPQHF
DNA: TGTGCCAGCAGTATGGGGACAGGGTCCGGACAGCCCCAGCATTTT

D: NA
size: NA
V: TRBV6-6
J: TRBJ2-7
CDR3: CASSYTPYEQYF
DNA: TGTGCCAGCAGTTATACTCCTTACGAGCAGTACTTC

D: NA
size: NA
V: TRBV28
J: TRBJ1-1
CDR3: CASGPLTGNTEAFF
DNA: TGTGCCAGCGGCCCCCTGACAGGGAACACTGAAGCTTTCTTT

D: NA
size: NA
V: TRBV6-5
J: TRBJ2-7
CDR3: CASRSDSYEQYF
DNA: TGTGCCAGCAGGTCCGACAGCTACGAGCAGTACTTC

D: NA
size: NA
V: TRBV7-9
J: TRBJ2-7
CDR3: CASSGVTYEQYF
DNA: TGTGCCAGCAGCGGGGTTACCTACGAGCAGTACTTC

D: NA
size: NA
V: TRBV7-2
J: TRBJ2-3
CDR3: CASSSTDTQYF
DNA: TGTGCCAGCAGTTCTACAGATACGCAGTATTTT

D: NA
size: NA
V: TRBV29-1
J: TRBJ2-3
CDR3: CSVDGRAPNTDTQYF
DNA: TGCAGCGTTGATGGGCGGGCTCCAAACACAGATACGCAGTATTTT

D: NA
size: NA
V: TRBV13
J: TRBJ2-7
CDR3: CASSLGRGYEQYF
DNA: TGTGCCAGCAGCTTAGGTCGAGGGTACGAGCAGTACTTC

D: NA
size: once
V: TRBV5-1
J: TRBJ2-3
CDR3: CASSLADTGLLGTDTQYF
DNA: TGCGCCAGCAGCTTGGCGGACACGGGACTCCTAGGCACAGATACGCAGTATTTT

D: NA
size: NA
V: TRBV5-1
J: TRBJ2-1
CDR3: CASSPGDRGLIFF
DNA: TGCGCCAGCAGCCCGGGGGATCGGGGTTTGATCTTCTTC

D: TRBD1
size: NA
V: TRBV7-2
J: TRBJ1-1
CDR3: CASSLRQGATNTEAFF
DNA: TGTGCCAGCAGCCTTCGACAGGGGGCGACGAACACTGAAGCTTTCTTT

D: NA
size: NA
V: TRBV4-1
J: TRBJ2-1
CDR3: CASSPTSVPQFF
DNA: TGCGCCAGCAGCCCGACATCGGTTCCTCAGTTCTTC

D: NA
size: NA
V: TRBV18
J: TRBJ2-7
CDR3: CASSPKLAGPGDEQYF
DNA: TGTGCCAGCTCACCCAAATTGGCCGGGCCCGGGGACGAGCAGTACTTC

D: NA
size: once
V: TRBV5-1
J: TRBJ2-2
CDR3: CASSLDGQRHTGELFF
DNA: TGCGCCAGCAGCTTGGACGGACAGAGACACACCGGGGAGCTGTTTTTT

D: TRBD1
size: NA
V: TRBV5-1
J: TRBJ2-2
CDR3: CASSLGTGIPGELFF
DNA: TGCGCCAGCAGCTTGGGGACAGGGATACCCGGGGAGCTGTTTTTT

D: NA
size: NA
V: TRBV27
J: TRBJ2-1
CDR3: CASSWSGPFNEQFF
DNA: TGTGCCAGCAGCTGGTCGGGTCCTTTTAATGAGCAGTTCTTC

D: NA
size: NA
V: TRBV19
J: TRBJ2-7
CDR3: CASSIWRDNYYEQYF
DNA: TGTGCCAGTAGTATTTGGAGGGACAATTACTACGAGCAGTACTTC

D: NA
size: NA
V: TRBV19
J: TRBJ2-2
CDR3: CASSMKGHGSGELFF
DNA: TGTGCCAGTAGTATGAAGGGGCACGGGTCCGGGGAGCTGTTTTTT

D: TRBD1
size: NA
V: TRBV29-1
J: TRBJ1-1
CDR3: CSVSGDRVSNTEAFF
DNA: TGCAGCGTTTCGGGGGACAGGGTTTCGAACACTGAAGCTTTCTTT

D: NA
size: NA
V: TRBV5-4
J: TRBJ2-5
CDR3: CASSLGTGRQETQYF
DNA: TGTGCCAGCAGCTTGGGGACGGGGCGGCAAGAGACCCAGTACTTC

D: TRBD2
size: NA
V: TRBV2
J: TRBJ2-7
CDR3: CASRNSGGITYEQYF
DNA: TGTGCCAGCAGAAATAGCGGGGGGATTACCTACGAGCAGTACTTC

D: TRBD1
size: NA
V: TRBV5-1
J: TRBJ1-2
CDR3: CASSFGRGPAISDGYTF
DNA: TGCGCCAGCAGCTTTGGCAGGGGGCCAGCGATTTCAGATGGCTACACCTTC

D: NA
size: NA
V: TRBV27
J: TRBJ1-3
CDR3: CASSLGGTGLGNTIYF
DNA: TGTGCCAGCAGTTTGGGAGGAACAGGGCTTGGAAACACCATATATTTT

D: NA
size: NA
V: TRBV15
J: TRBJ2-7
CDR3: CATSRDRGLPDYEQYF
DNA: TGTGCCACCAGCAGAGATCGTGGCCTACCGGACTACGAGCAGTACTTC

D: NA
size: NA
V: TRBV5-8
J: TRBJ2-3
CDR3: CASSQFKSGTEGRRREYF
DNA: TGTGCCAGCAGCCAATTCAAGTCGGGGACAGAGGGCCGGCGGAGGGAGTATTTT

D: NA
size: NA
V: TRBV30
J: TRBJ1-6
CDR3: CAWSVTTGPSGSPLHF
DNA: TGTGCCTGGAGTGTAACAACAGGCCCATCGGGGTCACCCCTCCACTTT

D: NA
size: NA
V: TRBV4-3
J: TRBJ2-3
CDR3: CASSLREGDTQYF
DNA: TGCGCCAGCAGCCTAAGAGAAGGAGATACGCAGTATTTT

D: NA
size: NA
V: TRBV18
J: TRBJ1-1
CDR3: CASSPGRARTEAFF
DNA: TGTGCCAGCTCCCCCGGGCGGGCTAGGACTGAAGCTTTCTTT

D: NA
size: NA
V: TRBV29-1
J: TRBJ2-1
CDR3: CSVGGYNEQFF
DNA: TGCAGCGTTGGAGGATACAATGAGCAGTTCTTC

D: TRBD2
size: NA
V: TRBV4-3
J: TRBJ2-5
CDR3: CASSQEKRGDRETQYF
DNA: TGCGCCAGCAGCCAAGAAAAGCGGGGGGACCGGGAGACCCAGTACTTC

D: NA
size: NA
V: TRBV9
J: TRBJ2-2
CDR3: CASSVEDQWVGELFF
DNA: TGTGCCAGCAGCGTCGAAGACCAGTGGGTCGGGGAGCTGTTTTTT

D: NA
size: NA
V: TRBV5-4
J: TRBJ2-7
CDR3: CASSLGSRGSYEQYF
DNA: TGTGCCAGCAGCTTGGGTAGCCGGGGATCCTACGAGCAGTACTTC

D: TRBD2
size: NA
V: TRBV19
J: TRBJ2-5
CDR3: CASNPKRGQETQYF
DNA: TGTGCCAGTAACCCAAAGCGGGGGCAAGAGACCCAGTACTTC

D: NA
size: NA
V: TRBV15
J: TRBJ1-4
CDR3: CATSREVAPRTNEKLFF
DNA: TGTGCCACCAGCAGAGAAGTGGCCCCGCGGACTAATGAAAAACTGTTTTTT

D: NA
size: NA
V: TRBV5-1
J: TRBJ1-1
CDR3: CASSLSQGRMNTEAFF
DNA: TGCGCCAGCAGCTTGTCACAGGGACGCATGAACACTGAAGCTTTCTTT

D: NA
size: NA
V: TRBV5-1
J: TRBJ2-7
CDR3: CASSPPSRANEQYF
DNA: TGCGCCAGCAGCCCCCCGAGCAGGGCCAACGAGCAGTACTTC

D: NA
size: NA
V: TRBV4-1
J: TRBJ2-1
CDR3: CASSQPIRRSNEQFF
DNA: TGCGCCAGCAGCCAGCCTATACGGCGGTCCAATGAGCAGTTCTTC

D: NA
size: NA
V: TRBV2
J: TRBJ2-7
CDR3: CASSLYRTYYEQYF
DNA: TGTGCCAGCAGTTTGTACCGGACCTACTACGAGCAGTACTTC

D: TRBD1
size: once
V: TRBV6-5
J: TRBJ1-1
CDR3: CASGRDRASGAFF
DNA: TGTGCCAGCGGACGGGACAGGGCGTCGGGAGCTTTCTTT

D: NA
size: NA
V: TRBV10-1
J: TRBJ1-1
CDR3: CASSQQGGTDTEAFF
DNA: TGCGCCAGCAGTCAACAGGGTGGTACGGACACTGAAGCTTTCTTT

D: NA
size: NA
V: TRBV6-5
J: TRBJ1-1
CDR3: CASRPIQGVNTEAFF
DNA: TGTGCCAGCAGACCCATACAGGGTGTGAACACTGAAGCTTTCTTT

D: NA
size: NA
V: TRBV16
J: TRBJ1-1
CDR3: CASSLMGDTEAFF
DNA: TGTGCCAGCAGCCTCATGGGGGACACTGAAGCTTTCTTT

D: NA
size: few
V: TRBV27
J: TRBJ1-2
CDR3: CASSLSYDLSWGDGYTF
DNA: TGTGCCAGCAGTTTATCGTATGATCTATCATGGGGGGATGGCTACACCTTC

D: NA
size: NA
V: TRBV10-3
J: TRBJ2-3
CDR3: CAIGSGPSHTDTQYF
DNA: TGTGCCATCGGATCGGGACCTTCGCACACAGATACGCAGTATTTT